Following are 32 T cell receptor beta chains from one sample sequenced in a study of blood T cell repertoires in COVID-19 (dated by TCRdb to the early 2020s). To prepare the library, the immunoSEQ multiplex PCR assay was applied. TCRdb re-hosts the immuneACCESS table, in-frame sequences only. Its copies lack some clones; in the studies checked, an unresolved V gene accounts for under half of them, and the cause for the rest is not known. This sample has around 140,000 clones in its table, and around 80% of those were observed once. The leading ten clones occupy 16% of the sample. Input material: peripheral blood. All receptors come from a man in his fifties with acute or convalescent COVID-19.

This clone has only one observation. The V and J genes are TRBV23-1 and TRBJ1-4, with D possibly being TRBD1 (6 bases). TRBV23-1 is noted as an ORF with a role that remains uncertain. The CDR3 is 16 amino acids. V lost 3 bases to trimming and J lost 7 bases, with 18 bases between them. CDR3 amino acids: CASSQRFLSRGEKLFF. CDR3 coding DNA: TGCGCCAGCAGTCAGAGGTTTTTGTCCAGGGGTGAAAAACTGTTTTTT.

The chain links TRBV29-1 to TRBJ2-7; TRBD2 agrees at 13 bases. Germline CDR1 and CDR2: SQVTM and ANQGSEA. V dropped 3 bases and J dropped 3; count of bases not matched to a gene: 8. This CDR3 region has 16 residues. Here the CDR3 reads CSVEDPTSGGDYEQYF. The DNA of the CDR3 is TGCAGCGTTGAGGACCCCACTAGCGGGGGGGACTACGAGCAGTACTTC.

The rearrangement joins TRBV7-2 to TRBJ2-1; a possible D gene is TRBD1 (6 bases). V gave up 1 base and J gave up 9 bases, with 13 bases separating them. The CDR3 runs 14 residues. Germline V gene lookup returns CDR1 SGHTA and CDR2 FQGNSA. The CDR3 reads CASSLGTGPSEQFF. The DNA of the CDR3 is TGTGCCAGCAGCTTAGGAACAGGGCCTAGTGAGCAGTTCTTC.

This chain connects TRBV3-1 (or the pseudogene TRBV3-2) to TRBJ2-3; the D is unclear. This CDR3 spans 14 amino acids. The germline CDR1 and CDR2 sequences are LGHDT and YNNKEL (reference sequence). Trimming removed 2 bases at V and 2 bases at J, with 8 bases between. For the CDR3, the DNA is TGTGCCAGCAGCCAACTACTTAACACAGATACGCAGTATTTT. This gives the protein CASSQLLNTDTQYF.

The sample holds many counts of this clone. The chain's CDR3 is CASSQRGRVYV. The CDR3 DNA sequence: TGTGCCAGCAGCCAAAGGGGCAGGGTGTACGTC. This chain links TRBV3-1 (or the pseudogene TRBV3-2) with TRBJ2-7; D possibly corresponds to TRBD1 (5 bases). The CDR3 runs to 11 residues. The ends were cut back, 2 bases at V and 12 bases at J, with 11 bases in the middle. The V gene's germline CDR1 is LGHDT and CDR2 YNNKEL (reference sequence).

The V gene is TRBV5-1, the J gene TRBJ2-5; 7 bases match TRBD1. Trimming at V came to 4 bases and at J to 0 bases, leaving 3 bases not matched to a gene. Germline V CDR1 and CDR2: SGHRS, YFSETQ. The CDR3 loop spans 14 amino acids. The CDR3 loop is CASSVQGYQETQYF. Written as DNA, the CDR3 is TGCGCCAGCAGCGTACAGGGGTACCAAGAGACCCAGTACTTC.

This chain joins TRBV7-9 and TRBJ2-5; maybe TRBD1 (6 bases). The ends were cut back, 5 bases at V and 5 bases at J, with 9 bases in the middle. CDR1 SEHNR and CDR2 FQNEAQ come from the germline V gene (reference sequence). CDR3 length: 12 amino acids. The CDR3 here is CASSGGAETQYF. DNA for the CDR3: TGTGCCAGCAGCGGGGGCGCCGAGACCCAGTACTTC.

The rearrangement uses TRBV19 and TRBJ1-5; 8 positions match TRBD1. Germline V lookup: CDR1 LNHDA, CDR2 SQIVND (reference sequence). Trimming took 9 bases from V and 5 from J; bases not matched to a gene: 6. The CDR3 length is 13 residues. The CDR3: CASSQGAHQPQHF. The CDR3 coding sequence is TGTGCCAGCTCTCAGGGGGCCCATCAGCCCCAGCATTTT.

This chain uses TRBV9 with TRBJ1-2; 10 bases align to TRBD1. The germline CDR1 and CDR2 sequences are SGDLS and YYNGEE. Unmatched junction bases numbered 9, after V lost 4 bases and J lost 3 bases. The CDR3 is made up of 16 amino acids. CDR3 region: CASSLGRTGGDYGYTF. In DNA form, the CDR3 reads TGTGCCAGCAGCCTCGGACGGACAGGGGGTGACTATGGCTACACCTTC.

The gene calls are TRBV10-2 and TRBJ1-2; weak D call: TRBD1 (6 bases). The V end was cut by 8 bases, the J end by 4 bases, with 8 bases between. The CDR3 is 11 residues long. Germline CDR1 WSHSY, CDR2 SAAADI. CDR3 protein: CASAQGYGYTF. The CDR3 coding sequence is TGCGCCAGCGCACAGGGCTATGGCTACACCTTC.

The chain carries TRBV30 and TRBJ1-6, with TRBD1 matching 9 bases. Germline V gene sequence: CDR1 GTSNPN, CDR2 SVGIG (reference sequence). This CDR3 comprises 17 residues. V lost 4 bases and J lost 0; bases outside the gene matches: 7. The CDR3 bases are TGTGCCTGGACCACACCGGGACAGGGCTCCTATAATTCACCCCTCCACTTT. It specifies CAWTTPGQGSYNSPLHF.

CDR3 in DNA: TGCGCCAGCAGCTCGCTGCGTAGCTCCACTAGGGATACTGAAGCTTTCTTT. Protein sequence: CASSSLRSSTRDTEAFF. The V gene is TRBV5-1, the J gene TRBJ1-1; D remains ambiguous. Germline values: CDR1 SGHRS, CDR2 YFSETQ. V was clipped by 3 bases and J by 5 bases, with 23 bases between them. The CDR3 loop spans 17 amino acids.

This chain uses TRBV2 with TRBJ1-1; D unclear. Germline V lookup: CDR1 SNHLY, CDR2 FYNNEI. Trimming removed 6 bases at V and 2 bases at J, with 4 bases between. The CDR3 sequence is 11 residues long. As DNA, the CDR3 is TGTGCCAGCAGCCTTAACACTGAAGCTTTCTTT. Translation gives CASSLNTEAFF.

This clone was observed a single time. The genes are TRBV2 and TRBJ1-1; 10 bases map to TRBD1. The CDR3 is 14 amino acids. J was trimmed by 10 bases and V by 5 bases; bases with no gene match: 10. Germline CDR1 SNHLY, CDR2 FYNNEI. CDR3 coding DNA: TGTGCCAGCAGTCCCGGGACAGGGGCTGGAGGAGCTTTCTTT. Its protein product is CASSPGTGAGGAFF. Supplemented by reference TRBV2 and TRBJ1-1, the full variable domain reads EPEVTQTPSHQVTQMGQEVILRCVPISNHLYFYWYRQILGQKVEFLVSFYNNEISEKSEIFDDQFSVERPDGSNFTLKIRSTKLEDSAMYFCASSPGTGAGGAFFGQGTRLTVV.

The rearrangement uses TRBV14 and TRBJ2-1; D unresolved. The CDR3 is made up of 13 amino acids. The germline V gene has CDR1 SGHDN and CDR2 FVKESK. V lost 2 bases, J lost 9 bases, and 11 bases lay in between. The CDR3 reads CASSQSQVGEQFF. CDR3 nucleotides: TGTGCCAGCAGCCAAAGTCAGGTCGGTGAGCAGTTCTTC.

The V gene is TRBV10-3, the J gene TRBJ1-3, with 9 bases lining up with TRBD1. The germline V gene encodes CDR1 ENHRY and CDR2 SYGVKD. With V trimmed by 7 bases and J by 4 bases, 8 bases remained unmatched. The CDR3 is made up of 15 amino acids. The CDR3 DNA reads as TGTGCCATCAAACAACAGGGGGCGCGAGGAAACACCATATATTTT. Amino acids: CAIKQQGARGNTIYF.

With regard to this clone: One junction end does not reproduce the germline sequence, and a read error may be involved. This rearrangement joins TRBV7-2 to TRBJ2-7; maybe TRBD2 (5 bases). The CDR3 covers 14 residues. The germline V gene encodes CDR1 SGHTA and CDR2 FQGNSA. DNA for the CDR3: TGTGCCAGCAGCTTTGCTAGCCCCTCCCACGAGCAGTACTTC. Protein: CASSFASPSHEQYF.

This chain joins TRBV10-3 and TRBJ1-1; 7 bases line up with TRBD1. V dropped 4 bases and J dropped 0; count of bases not matched to a gene: 5. CDR3 length equals 15 residues. CDR1 is ENHRY and CDR2 is SYGVKD in the germline V gene. CDR3 nucleotides: TGTGCCATCAGTGCGAAGACAGGGATGAACACTGAAGCTTTCTTT. It translates to CAISAKTGMNTEAFF.

The V call is TRBV6-1, the J call TRBJ1-5; 8 bases are a match to TRBD1. Germline loops: CDR1 MNHNS, CDR2 SASEGT. J lost 0 bases, V lost 6 bases, and 10 bases had no gene match. CDR3 size: 17 residues. CDR3 sequence (DNA): TGTGCCAGCAGAGAAACAGGGGGAGGAAATAGCAATCAGCCCCAGCATTTT. Protein product: CASRETGGGNSNQPQHF.

This clone has only one observation. The chain joins TRBV4-1 to TRBJ1-5; a possible D gene is TRBD1 (5 bases). Germline loops: CDR1 MGHRA, CDR2 YSYEKL. The CDR3 runs to 14 residues. Trimming shortened V by 0 bases and J by 5 bases, and 8 bases separated the two germline ends. CDR3 sequence reads: CASSQEWGDQPQHF. In DNA form, the CDR3 reads TGCGCCAGCAGCCAAGAGTGGGGCGATCAGCCCCAGCATTTT.

This clone was recorded at least ten times. The gene calls are TRBV7-9 and TRBJ2-7; 10 nucleotides agree with TRBD1. Per germline, CDR1 SEHNR and CDR2 FQNEAQ (reference sequence). The CDR3 is 15 residues long. Trimming removed 3 bases from V and 5 bases from J; junction bases left unmatched: 7. The CDR3, as DNA: TGTGCCAGCAGCTTCGGACAGGGGGATATGGACGAGCAGTACTTC. This sequence encodes CASSFGQGDMDEQYF.

The chain joins TRBV3-1 (or the pseudogene TRBV3-2) to TRBJ1-2; a possible D gene is TRBD1 (6 bases). V lost 0 bases and J lost 4, with 12 bases in between. Germline V gene data show CDR1 as LGHDT and CDR2 as YNNKEL (reference sequence). The length of the CDR3 is 15 residues. The CDR3: CASSQEYRVRYGYTF. The CDR3, as DNA: TGTGCCAGCAGCCAAGAATACAGGGTTCGCTATGGCTACACCTTC.

This chain joins TRBV4-2 and TRBJ1-2; the match to TRBD1 covers 12 bases. This CDR3 contains 18 residues. Germline lookup yields CDR1 LGHNA and CDR2 YNFKEQ. After removal of 1 base from V and 6 bases from J, the junction contained 12 bases not matched to a gene. CDR3 bases: TGTGCCAGCAGCCAAGTCTCACCCGGGACAGGGGGCGCGAATGGCTACACCTTC. It translates to CASSQVSPGTGGANGYTF.

This clone occurred once. V is TRBV10-2 and J is TRBJ2-7; 7 bases are shared with TRBD1. With V trimmed by 0 bases and J by 5 bases, 4 bases remained unmatched. The CDR3 is 14 amino acids. Germline CDR1 WSHSY, CDR2 SAAADI. CDR3 DNA sequence: TGCGCCAGCAGTGAGTCGAGGGGGCGCCACGAGCAGTACTTC. Translation: CASSESRGRHEQYF.

The gene calls are TRBV25-1 and TRBJ1-2; tentative D call: TRBD1 (5 bases). The V gene's germline CDR1 is MGHDK and CDR2 SYGVNS. The CDR3 sequence is 14 residues long. Trimming removed 2 bases at V and 1 base at J, with 8 bases between. In DNA form, the CDR3 reads TGTGCCAGCAGTGAAGCGGGGGGTAACTATGGCTACACCTTC. As protein: CASSEAGGNYGYTF.

As regards this clone: This CDR3 is also generated by other DNA sequences in the sample. V and J are TRBV6-2 or TRBV6-3 and TRBJ1-1; 9 nucleotides match TRBD1. The germline V gene encodes CDR1 MNHEY and CDR2 SVGEGT. The ends lost 5 bases at V and 1 base at J; junction bases unmatched: 5. CDR3 length: 15 residues. CDR3 in DNA: TGTGCCAGCAGTCCACGGGACAGGGCGAACACTGAAGCTTTCTTT. It codes for CASSPRDRANTEAFF.

The table lists this clone with a count of one. The rearrangement links TRBV6-5 to TRBJ1-1; D possibly corresponds to TRBD1 (6 bases). Trimming took off 6 bases at V and 9 bases at J, with 20 bases between the two ends. CDR3 length: 14 amino acids. Germline V gene data show CDR1 as MNHEY and CDR2 as SVGAGI. CDR3 in amino acids: CASRHDRDNLKAFF. The CDR3 DNA sequence: TGTGCCAGCAGACATGACCGGGACAACCTTAAAGCTTTCTTT.

With respect to this clone: The identical CDR3 is also encoded by other nucleotide sequences in the sample. The chain combines TRBV5-1 with TRBJ1-2, with 8 bases identical to TRBD1. V dropped 5 bases and J dropped 4; count of bases not matched to a gene: 7. Per germline, CDR1 SGHRS and CDR2 YFSETQ. The CDR3 extends over 14 amino acids. CDR3 nucleotide sequence: TGCGCCAGCAGTTTCAGAACAGGGGGCTATGGCTACACCTTC. Protein: CASSFRTGGYGYTF.

The genes are TRBV7-3 and TRBJ1-6; D not resolved. The CDR3 loop spans 13 amino acids. V shed 5 bases and J shed 10 bases, with 12 bases lying between them. Germline CDR1 is SGHTA and CDR2 is FQGTGA. The CDR3 loop reads CASSLASGSPLHF. The CDR3 DNA follows: TGTGCCAGCAGCCTCGCATCGGGATCACCCCTCCACTTT.

This clone has just one count. The gene calls are TRBV19 and TRBJ2-2; 9 nucleotides align to TRBD1. V trimming: 10 bases; J trimming: 3 bases; junction bases outside the gene matches: 6. CDR3 length equals 14 residues. Germline V gene lookup returns CDR1 LNHDA and CDR2 SQIVND (reference sequence). The CDR3 is CATIDRGDTGELFF. The CDR3 coding sequence is TGTGCCACGATCGACAGGGGGGACACCGGGGAGCTGTTTTTT.

This clone was recorded many times. This sequence joins TRBV5-1 and TRBJ2-7; D gene unclear. The CDR3 has 14 residues. The ends were cut back, 0 bases at V and 3 bases at J, with 10 bases in the middle. Germline CDR1 SGHRS, CDR2 YFSETQ. The CDR3 sequence: CASSLGPEDYEQYF. DNA for the CDR3: TGCGCCAGCAGCTTGGGTCCAGAAGACTACGAGCAGTACTTC.

This chain links TRBV30 with TRBJ1-2, with D perhaps TRBD1 (6 bases). The ends were cut back, 2 bases at V and 5 bases at J, with 18 bases in the middle. The CDR3 is 15 amino acids. The germline V gene has CDR1 GTSNPN and CDR2 SVGIG (reference sequence). The CDR3 here is CAWSSLAGGGYGYTF. The CDR3 DNA sequence: TGTGCCTGGAGTTCCTTGGCGGGGGGCGGTTATGGCTACACCTTC.